This record covers a single T cell receptor (beta chain). The data were taken from a study of shared clonotypes between healthy human individuals. Genomic DNA of every subset was divided equally among multiple immunoSEQ plates. Sequencing was performed with immunoSEQ multiplex PCR; in TCRdb, only in-frame clones are kept and a portion is missing. The sample has roughly 500,000 clones, around 79% seen once. Every contributor of samples was a Caucasian grown-up residing in Nashville, Tennessee. The receptor was isolated from a middle-aged woman in good health. Some clones in this sample may be carry-over from other donors' samples. Sequenced: PBMCs.

This CDR3 is CASSAHRDGYYGYTF. CDR3 coding DNA: TGTGCCAGCAGCGCGCACCGGGACGGCTACTATGGCTACACCTTC. V usage is TRBV9 and J usage is TRBJ1-2; the D gene is possibly TRBD1 (5 bases). V shed 3 bases and J shed 3 bases, with 15 bases lying between them. This CDR3 region has 15 residues. Germline CDR1 SGDLS, CDR2 YYNGEE.